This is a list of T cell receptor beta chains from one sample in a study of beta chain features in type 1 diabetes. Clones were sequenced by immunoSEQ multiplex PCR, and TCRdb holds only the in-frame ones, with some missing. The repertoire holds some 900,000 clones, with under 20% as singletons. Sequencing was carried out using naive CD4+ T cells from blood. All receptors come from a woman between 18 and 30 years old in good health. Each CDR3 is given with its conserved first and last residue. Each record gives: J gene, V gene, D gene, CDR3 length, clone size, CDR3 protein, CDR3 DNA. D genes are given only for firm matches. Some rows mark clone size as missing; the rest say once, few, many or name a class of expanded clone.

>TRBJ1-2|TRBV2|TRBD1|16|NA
CASRVTAGGIRYGYTF
TGTGCCAGCAGGGTGACGGCAGGGGGTATTCGCTATGGCTACACCTTC
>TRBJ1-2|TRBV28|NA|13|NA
CASSTLSRYGYTF
TGTGCCAGCAGTACCCTGTCCCGGTATGGCTACACCTTC
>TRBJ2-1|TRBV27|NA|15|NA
CASRKRQGLSNEQFF
TGTGCCAGCAGAAAAAGACAGGGACTTAGCAATGAGCAGTTCTTC
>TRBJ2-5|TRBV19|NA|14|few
CASSMKGSIETQYF
TGTGCCAGTAGTATGAAGGGGAGCATAGAGACCCAGTACTTC
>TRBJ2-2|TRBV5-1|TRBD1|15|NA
CASSPQTGDNGELFF
TGCGCCAGCAGTCCCCAGACAGGGGATAACGGGGAGCTGTTTTTT
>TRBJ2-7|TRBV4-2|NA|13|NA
CASSRIGDYEQYF
TGTGCCAGCAGCCGGATCGGGGACTACGAGCAGTACTTC
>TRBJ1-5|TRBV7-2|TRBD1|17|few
CASSQGPGQDSNQPQHF
TGTGCCAGCAGCCAAGGTCCGGGACAGGATAGCAATCAGCCCCAGCATTTT
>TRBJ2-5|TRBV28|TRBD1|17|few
CASSFYLDRADQETQYF
TGTGCCAGCAGTTTTTATCTCGACAGGGCCGACCAAGAGACCCAGTACTTC
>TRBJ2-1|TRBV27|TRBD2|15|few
CASRRLAGGNNEQFF
TGTGCCAGCAGACGACTAGCGGGAGGGAACAATGAGCAGTTCTTC
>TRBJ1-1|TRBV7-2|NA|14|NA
CASSLGGANTEAFF
TGTGCCAGCAGCTTAGGAGGCGCGAACACTGAAGCTTTCTTT
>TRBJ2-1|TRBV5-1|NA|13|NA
CASSLGGENEQFF
TGCGCCAGCAGCTTGGGGGGCGAAAATGAGCAGTTCTTC
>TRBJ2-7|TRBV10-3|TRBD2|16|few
CAISERLAHDSYEQYF
TGTGCCATCAGTGAACGACTAGCGCATGACTCCTACGAGCAGTACTTC
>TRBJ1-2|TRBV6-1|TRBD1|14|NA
CASSERGTGDGYTF
TGTGCCAGCAGTGAACGGGGGACAGGGGACGGCTACACCTTC
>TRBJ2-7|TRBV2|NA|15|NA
CASSETGRVAYEQYF
TGTGCCAGCAGTGAAACGGGACGGGTCGCCTACGAGCAGTACTTC
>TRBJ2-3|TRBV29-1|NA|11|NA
CSVTPSDTQYF
TGCAGCGTGACTCCCTCAGATACGCAGTATTTT
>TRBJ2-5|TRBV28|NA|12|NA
CVSRRGGETQYF
TGTGTCAGTAGGCGAGGAGGCGAGACCCAGTACTTC
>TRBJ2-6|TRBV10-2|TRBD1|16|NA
CASGWDSDSGANVLTF
TGCGCCAGCGGATGGGACAGCGACTCTGGGGCCAACGTCCTGACTTTC
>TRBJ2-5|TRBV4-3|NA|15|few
CASSPMLQGQETQYF
TGCGCCAGCAGCCCGATGTTACAGGGCCAAGAGACCCAGTACTTC
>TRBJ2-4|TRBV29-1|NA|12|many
CSVVMGADIQYF
TGCAGCGTTGTAATGGGGGCTGACATTCAGTACTTC
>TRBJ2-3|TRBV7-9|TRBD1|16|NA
CASISGVGTETDTQYF
TGTGCCAGCATCTCAGGAGTTGGGACAGAGACAGATACGCAGTATTTT
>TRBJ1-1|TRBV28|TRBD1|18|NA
CASSFLGGQGAGNTEAFF
TGTGCCAGCAGTTTCCTCGGAGGACAGGGGGCCGGTAACACTGAAGCTTTCTTT
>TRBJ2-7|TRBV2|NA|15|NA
CASTLAQGAPYEQYF
TGTGCCAGCACCCTGGCACAGGGAGCTCCCTACGAGCAGTACTTC
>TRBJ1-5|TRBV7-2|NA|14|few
CASSIVRENQPQHF
TGTGCCAGCAGCATCGTTAGGGAGAATCAGCCCCAGCATTTT
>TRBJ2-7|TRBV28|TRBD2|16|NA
CASSNSGTSGIYEQYF
TGTGCCAGCAGTAACTCCGGGACTAGCGGGATCTACGAGCAGTACTTC
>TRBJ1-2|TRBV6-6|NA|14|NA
CASSYSGTSAGYTF
TGTGCCAGCAGTTACTCCGGGACATCGGCTGGCTACACCTTC
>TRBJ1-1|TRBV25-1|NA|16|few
CASSELSTVSGTEAFF
TGTGCCAGCAGTGAGCTATCAACAGTATCCGGGACTGAAGCTTTCTTT
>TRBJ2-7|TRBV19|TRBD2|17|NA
CASIQGTRQLGIYEQYF
TGTGCCAGTATTCAAGGGACTAGACAATTAGGCATCTACGAGCAGTACTTC
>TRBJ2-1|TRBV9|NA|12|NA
CASSVERAEQFF
TGTGCCAGCAGCGTAGAAAGGGCTGAGCAGTTCTTC
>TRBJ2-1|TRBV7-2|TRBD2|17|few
CASSLGTSGIPYNEQFF
TGTGCCAGCAGCTTGGGGACTAGCGGGATCCCCTACAATGAGCAGTTCTTC
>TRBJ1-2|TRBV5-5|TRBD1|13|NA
CASSSTGLYGYTF
TGTGCCAGCAGCTCGACAGGGCTCTATGGCTACACCTTC
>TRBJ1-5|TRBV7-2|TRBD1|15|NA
CASSPRTGYNQPQHF
TGTGCCAGCAGCCCCCGGACAGGGTACAATCAGCCCCAGCATTTT
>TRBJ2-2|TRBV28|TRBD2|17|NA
CASSLWRLAGRAGELFF
TGTGCCAGCAGTTTATGGCGACTAGCGGGACGAGCCGGGGAGCTGTTTTTT
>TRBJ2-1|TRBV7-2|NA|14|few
CASTGGVSYNEQFF
TGTGCCAGCACCGGAGGGGTTTCCTACAATGAGCAGTTCTTC
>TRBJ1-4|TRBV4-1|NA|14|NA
CASSQVYLGEKLFF
TGCGCCAGCAGCCAAGTTTATTTGGGGGAAAAACTGTTTTTT
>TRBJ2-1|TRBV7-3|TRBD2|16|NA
CASSFRAGTTNNEQFF
TGTGCCAGCAGCTTTCGGGCCGGGACTACAAACAATGAGCAGTTCTTC
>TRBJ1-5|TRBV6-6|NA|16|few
CASSYSAGNSNQPQHF
TGTGCCAGCAGTTACTCGGCAGGGAATAGCAATCAGCCCCAGCATTTT
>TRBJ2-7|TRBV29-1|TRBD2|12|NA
CSVEAGGYEQYF
TGCAGCGTTGAAGCGGGAGGCTACGAGCAGTACTTC
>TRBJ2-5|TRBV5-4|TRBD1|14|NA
CASSTDRGQETQYF
TGTGCCAGCAGCACGGACAGGGGGCAAGAGACCCAGTACTTC
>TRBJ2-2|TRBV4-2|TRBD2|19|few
CASSQREGLAGSNTGELFF
TGTGCCAGCAGCCAGAGAGAAGGACTAGCGGGTTCGAACACCGGGGAGCTGTTTTTT
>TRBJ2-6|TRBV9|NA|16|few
CASSVDSRGGANVLTF
TGTGCCAGCAGCGTAGATTCCCGAGGGGGGGCCAACGTCCTGACTTTC
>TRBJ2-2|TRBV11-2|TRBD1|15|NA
CASSSGGGITGELFF
TGTGCCAGCAGCTCAGGGGGCGGGATCACCGGGGAGCTGTTTTTT
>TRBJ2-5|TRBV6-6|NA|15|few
CASSYSKTFQETQYF
TGTGCCAGCAGTTACTCGAAGACTTTCCAAGAGACCCAGTACTTC
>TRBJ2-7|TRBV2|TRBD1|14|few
CASRDRGGFAEQYF
TGTGCCAGCAGGGACAGGGGGGGTTTTGCGGAGCAGTACTTC
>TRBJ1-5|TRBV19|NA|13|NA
CASRGRNNQPQHF
TGTGCCAGTAGAGGACGGAACAATCAGCCCCAGCATTTT
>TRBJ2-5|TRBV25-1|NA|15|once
CASSDPRTRGETQYF
TGTGCCAGCAGTGATCCCCGGACAAGGGGGGAGACCCAGTACTTC
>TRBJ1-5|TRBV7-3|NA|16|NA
CAITKAGDRGNQPQHF
TGTGCCATTACCAAGGCAGGGGATCGGGGCAATCAGCCCCAGCATTTT
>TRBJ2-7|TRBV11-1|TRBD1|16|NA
CASSPTGTGASYEQYF
TGTGCCAGCAGCCCAACCGGGACAGGGGCTTCCTACGAGCAGTACTTC